These 7 T cell receptor beta chains were all obtained from the same sample, sequenced in a study of graft-versus-host responses after intestinal transplantation. The assay was immunoSEQ multiplex PCR, and TCRdb's table has in-frame clones only and misses some. The sample holds over 55,000 clones, around 82% seen once. Their specific antigens are unknown. This sample comprised unstimulated CD4+ T cells sorted from spleen or lymph node cells, obtained before transplant. Receptors originate from a human donor who was the organ donor for an intestinal transplant.

V and J are TRBV30 and TRBJ2-5; TRBD1 is a possible D gene (6 bases). The CDR3 extends over 14 amino acids. Trimming pared 0 bases from V and 3 bases from J, leaving 11 bases between. The germline CDR1 and CDR2 sequences are GTSNPN and SVGIG (reference sequence). The CDR3 spells CAWSVSRGKETQYF. DNA of the CDR3: TGTGCCTGGAGTGTGTCCAGGGGAAAAGAGACCCAGTACTTC.

The V gene is TRBV5-6, the J gene TRBJ2-2; 9 nucleotides agree with TRBD1. The CDR3 has 15 residues. Germline-derived CDR1 and CDR2 are SGHDT and YYEEEE. J gave up 7 bases and V 4 bases, and 8 bases lay outside the gene matches. CDR3 in DNA: TGTGCCAGCAGCCCCGACAGGGGGAGGGGCGGGGAGCTGTTTTTT. This encodes CASSPDRGRGGELFF.

This clone was detected a few times. V is TRBV7-2 and J is TRBJ1-2; perhaps TRBD1 as D (6 bases). V was clipped by 5 bases and J by 1 base, with 8 bases between them. Germline assignment: CDR1 SGHTA and CDR2 FQGNSA. CDR3 length: 13 residues. This CDR3 reads CASSPQGNYGYTF. CDR3 DNA: TGTGCCAGCAGCCCACAGGGTAACTATGGCTACACCTTC.

This clone was counted between two and nine times. This sequence joins TRBV6-9 and TRBJ2-3, with D uncertain. The CDR3 loop spans 15 amino acids. The V gene lost 1 base and the J gene lost 2 bases, with 10 bases spanning the gap. The germline V gene encodes CDR1 MNHGY and CDR2 SVAAGI. The CDR3 region has the DNA TGTGCCAGCAGTTATTGCGGTGAAGACACAGATACGCAGTATTTT. This translates into CASSYCGEDTDTQYF.

This rearrangement joins TRBV7-9 to TRBJ2-2; 9 bases match TRBD1. The trim removed 1 base at V and 4 bases at J, leaving 7 bases unmatched. Germline CDR1 reads SEHNR; CDR2 reads FQNEAQ (reference sequence). The CDR3 length is 17 residues. The CDR3 loop is CASSLGRDRDGTGELFF. CDR3 DNA sequence: TGTGCCAGCAGCTTAGGAAGGGACAGGGACGGCACCGGGGAGCTGTTTTTT.

The chain employs TRBV5-1 and TRBJ2-7, with D perhaps matching TRBD2 (6 bases). This CDR3 has 14 residues. Germline assignment: CDR1 SGHRS and CDR2 YFSETQ. Trimming stripped 0 bases from V and 6 bases from J, with 13 bases between. CDR3 DNA: TGCGCCAGCAGCTTGGATGCGGGGTCGGGCGAGCAGTACGTC. Its translation: CASSLDAGSGEQYV.

This clone was counted once. The genes are TRBV29-1 and TRBJ2-2; 10 bases align to TRBD1. Germline V gives CDR1 SQVTM, CDR2 ANQGSEA. With 6 bases clipped from V and 6 bases from J, the junction kept 7 bases outside the gene matches. The CDR3 runs 14 residues. In DNA, the CDR3 is TGCAGCGTCGGGGACAGGGGCATAGCCGGGGAGCTGTTTTTT. It codes for CSVGDRGIAGELFF.